Listed here are 10 T cell receptor beta chains from one sample, sequenced in a study of cytomegalovirus exposure and HLA in healthy donors. This PCR relied on a set of 60 Vbeta primers and 13 Jbeta primers. TCRdb's table, derived via immunoSEQ multiplex PCR, lists solely in-frame clones and lacks some. The data show 85,000 to 110,000 clones, approximately 79% seen once. Sequenced input: PBMCs. Receptors originate from a middle-aged man in good health and CMV-seropositive.

The V and J genes are TRBV6-6 and TRBJ2-2; no clear D. The CDR3 contains 14 residues. V lost 0 bases and J 4 bases, leaving 6 bases between the germline ends. In germline, CDR1 is MNHNY, CDR2 SVGAGI (reference sequence). The CDR3 DNA reads TGTGCCAGCAGTTACTCGTTCGGCACCGGGGAGCTGTTTTTT. Its protein product is CASSYSFGTGELFF.

This chain joins TRBV6-1 and TRBJ2-4, with D perhaps TRBD2 (5 bases). The ends were cut back, 4 bases at V and 7 bases at J, with 14 bases in the middle. The CDR3 is 14 residues long. The V gene's germline CDR1 is MNHNS and CDR2 SASEGT. In nucleotides, the CDR3 is TGTGCCAGCAGTGCCCGGGATTACGGGAACATTCAGTACTTC. Protein product: CASSARDYGNIQYF.

In its sample, this clone was seen once. The rearrangement links TRBV7-9 to TRBJ2-1; possible D gene TRBD2, 6 bases. V lost 5 bases and J lost 6, with 17 bases in between. CDR1 SEHNR and CDR2 FQNEAQ come from the germline V gene (reference sequence). This CDR3 is built from 15 residues. CDR3 DNA sequence: TGTGCCAGCAGCCCAGGTGGTAGCGGACTCAATGAGCAGTTCTTC. Encoded protein: CASSPGGSGLNEQFF.

The chain is built from TRBV2 and TRBJ2-3; 12 nucleotides agree with TRBD1. The V gene end was trimmed by 5 bases and the J gene end by 4 bases; junction bases not matched to a gene: 16. The CDR3 totals 19 residues. CDR1 and CDR2 (germline): SNHLY, FYNNEI. CDR3 residues: CASSIPGQGAVIVADTQYF. For the CDR3, the DNA is TGTGCCAGCAGTATCCCGGGACAGGGGGCAGTTATAGTCGCAGATACGCAGTATTTT.

The rearrangement joins TRBV19 to TRBJ1-4; 10 bases are shared with TRBD1. The length of the CDR3 is 15 residues. Unmatched junction bases numbered 7, after V lost 6 bases and J lost 6 bases. In germline, CDR1 is LNHDA, CDR2 SQIVND (reference sequence). CDR3 sequence reads: CASSDRQGAHEKLFF. CDR3 DNA: TGTGCCAGTAGCGACCGACAGGGGGCACATGAAAAACTGTTTTTT.

V is TRBV13 and J is TRBJ2-3; 8 bases fit TRBD2. Germline-derived CDR1 and CDR2 are PRHDT and FYEKMQ (reference sequence). The CDR3 covers 15 residues. After removal of 5 bases from V and 0 bases from J, the junction contained 4 bases not matched to a gene. The CDR3 nucleotides read TGTGCCAGCAGCACTACTAGCGGTAGCACAGATACGCAGTATTTT. Protein: CASSTTSGSTDTQYF.

V gene TRBV10-1 combines with J gene TRBJ2-3; 10 bases line up with TRBD1. CDR3 length: 16 residues. CDR1 WNHNN and CDR2 SYGVQD come from the germline V gene (reference sequence). V lost 7 bases and J lost 5; bases outside the gene matches: 12. CDR3 sequence reads: CASNSGTGDFLDTQYF. The CDR3 nucleotides are TGCGCCAGCAACTCGGGGACAGGGGATTTTTTAGATACGCAGTATTTT.

The chain recombines TRBV28 with TRBJ2-7; possibly TRBD2 for D (6 bases). Germline values: CDR1 MDHEN, CDR2 SYDVKM. Between the trimmed V and J ends, which lost 3 bases and 3 bases, there was a span of 21 bases. This CDR3 is built from 17 residues. The CDR3 loop is CASSFGGGGTLNYEQYF. The CDR3, as DNA: TGTGCCAGCAGTTTTGGGGGTGGCGGGACCCTGAACTACGAGCAGTACTTC.

The chain employs TRBV7-2 and TRBJ1-5; 11 bases are shared with TRBD1. CDR1 SGHTA and CDR2 FQGNSA come from the germline V gene. The V and J ends lost 1 base and 7 bases, in that order; junction bases with no gene match: 6. This CDR3 has 16 amino acids. The chain's CDR3 is CASSLVGTGGYQPQHF. The DNA of the CDR3 is TGTGCCAGCAGCTTAGTCGGGACAGGGGGGTACCAGCCCCAGCATTTT.

The V gene is TRBV10-3, the J gene TRBJ2-3; D may be TRBD1 or TRBD2 (9 bases each). Germline-derived CDR1 and CDR2 are ENHRY and SYGVKD. V was trimmed by 6 bases and J by 5 bases, leaving 27 bases between them. CDR3 length: 18 residues. The CDR3 spells CAISGTGSAGGPGDTQYF. DNA for the CDR3: TGTGCCATCAGCGGGACAGGGAGTGCGGGAGGGCCTGGAGATACGCAGTATTTT.